Following are 26 T cell receptor beta chains from one sample sequenced in a study of T cells in Graves' hyperthyroidism and ophthalmopathy (dated by TCRdb to the late 2010s). The library was prepared using multiplex PCR. Sequenced on an Illumina HiSeq 2000. The TCR beta CDR3 regions were amplified from RNA transcripts. A first-round RT-PCR of the TCR CDR3 used the HTBI primer set with the Qiagen OneStep RT-PCR kit. The public reads were run again by TCRdb, first through fastp at Q25 and then through MiXCR, and only productive beta chains were kept. Rows with one shared CDR3 protein collapse into an entry with the most common genes and DNA. This sample gives almost 600,000 distinct CDR3 sequences in total; more than 45% of them show up just once. Clones ranked in the top ten supply more than 7.5% of the sample. Sequenced: peripheral blood or thyroid tissue (not recorded which). The origin of the receptors is a woman aged 18 to 35 with Graves' hyperthyroidism.

There are many counts of this clonotype. The chain has TRBV7-2 and TRBJ1-2; possible D gene TRBD1, 5 bases. Looked up from germline, CDR1 is SGHTA and CDR2 is FQGNSA. The length of the CDR3 is 16 residues. Trimming removed 5 bases from V and 0 bases from J, with 16 bases in between. The CDR3 bases are TGTGCCAGCAGCAACGACCTTGGGACGGCTAACTATGGCTACACCTTC. Amino acid sequence: CASSNDLGTANYGYTF.

The table lists this clonotype with a few counts. The rearrangement uses TRBV30 and TRBJ1-2; maybe TRBD1 (5 bases). In germline, CDR1 is GTSNPN, CDR2 SVGIG (reference sequence). CDR3 length: 15 amino acids. Trimming took 1 base from V and 5 from J, leaving 17 bases between them. The CDR3 DNA sequence: TGTGCCTGGAGTGGACAGCAGTGGGGGTTATATGGCTACACCTTC. Amino acid sequence: CAWSGQQWGLYGYTF. The full variable domain, completed using reference TRBV30 and TRBJ1-2, is SQTIHQWPATLVQPVGSPLSLECTVEGTSNPNLYWYRQAAGRGLQLLFYSVGIGQISSEVPQNLSASRPQDRQFILSSKKLLLSDSGFYLCAWSGQQWGLYGYTFGSGTRLTVV.

This clonotype was picked up many times. The chain has TRBV9 and TRBJ2-2; possibly TRBD1 for D (5 bases). The germline V gene encodes CDR1 SGDLS and CDR2 YYNGEE. The CDR3 length is 14 residues. The V end lost 6 bases, the J end lost 6 bases, and 15 bases lay between the germline ends. The CDR3 bases are TGTGCCAGCACTCTGGGCAGGGATGCCGGGGAGCTGTTTTTT. This gives the protein CASTLGRDAGELFF. The variable domain in full, completed from reference TRBV9 and TRBJ2-2, reads DSGVTQTPKHLITATGQRVTLRCSPRSGDLSVYWYQQSLDQGLQFLIQYYNGEERAKGNILERFSAQQFPDLHSELNLSSLELGDSALYFCASTLGRDAGELFFGEGSRLTVL.

V and J are TRBV2 and TRBJ1-2; 9 nucleotides align to TRBD1. The CDR3 totals 14 residues. Losses at the gene ends were 4 bases for V and 6 bases for J; bases not matched to a gene: 6. Germline CDR1 SNHLY, CDR2 FYNNEI. The CDR3 spells CASSVAGQGHGYTF. CDR3 DNA sequence: TGTGCCAGCAGTGTTGCGGGACAGGGCCATGGCTACACCTTC.

At least ten counts were recorded for this clonotype. CDR3 DNA: TGTGCCAGCAGTTATTCCAACAGGCGCTCACCCCTCCACTTT. This sequence encodes CASSYSNRRSPLHF. The gene calls are TRBV6-2 or TRBV6-3 and TRBJ1-6; D might be TRBD1 (5 bases). The germline V gene has CDR1 MNHEY and CDR2 SVGEGT. Trimming shortened V by 3 bases and J by 10 bases, and 13 bases separated the two germline ends. This CDR3 region has 14 residues.

This chain joins TRBV29-1 and TRBJ1-1; D is perhaps TRBD1 (6 bases). The V end was cut by 8 bases, the J end by 5 bases, with 12 bases between. Germline V CDR1 and CDR2: SQVTM, ANQGSEA. The CDR3 loop spans 11 amino acids. In DNA form, the CDR3 reads TGCAGCCCAGGGGAGGTTACTGAAGCTTTCTTT. Translated, it gives CSPGEVTEAFF.

The sample holds many counts of this clonotype. The chain is built from TRBV28 and TRBJ2-7; the match to TRBD2 covers 10 bases. V dropped 6 bases and J dropped 3; count of bases not matched to a gene: 8. The CDR3 sequence is 15 residues long. Germline assignment: CDR1 MDHEN and CDR2 SYDVKM. The CDR3 nucleotides read TGTGCCAGCAGCCGTCTAGCGGGAGTGAGCTACGAGCAGTACTTC. Encoded protein: CASSRLAGVSYEQYF.

The chain employs TRBV7-2 and TRBJ2-7, with 8 bases lining up with TRBD2. CDR3 length: 14 amino acids. The V gene's germline CDR1 is SGHTA and CDR2 FQGNSA. The V segment lost 10 bases and the J segment 6 bases; nucleotides outside the gene matches: 14. CDR3 in DNA: TGTGCCATCAGTTACCGAGCGGGAGTTCGCGAGCAGTACTTC. Translated: CAISYRAGVREQYF. The entire variable domain, with the rest obtained from reference TRBV7-2 and TRBJ2-7, is as follows: GAGVSQSPSNKVTEKGKDVELRCDPISGHTALYWYRQSLGQGLEFLIYFQGNSAPDKSGLPSDRFSAERTGGSVSTLTIQRTQQEDSAVYLCAISYRAGVREQYFGPGTRLTVT.

This clonotype was seen at least ten times. V and J are TRBV29-1 and TRBJ1-4; 8 bases agree with TRBD1. J lost 7 bases, V lost 6 bases, and 7 bases had no gene match. In germline, CDR1 is SQVTM, CDR2 ANQGSEA. This CDR3 is 13 amino acids long. In nucleotides, the CDR3 is TGCAGCGTCGCTTTGACAGGGGTTGAAAAACTGTTTTTT. It yields the protein CSVALTGVEKLFF.

For this clonotype: It is likely a read error, because the conserved phenylalanine at the end of the CDR3 is missing. V usage is TRBV4-1 and J usage is TRBJ2-7, with TRBD1 identical over 8 bases. V lost 4 bases and J lost 6; bases outside the gene matches: 5. Germline V gene lookup returns CDR1 MGHRA and CDR2 YSYEKL. The CDR3 is 13 residues long. CDR3 DNA sequence: TGCGCCAGCAGCCTGACAGGGGCTCTCGAGCAGTACCTC. Protein product: CASSLTGALEQYL.

The chain joins TRBV15 to TRBJ2-5; maybe TRBD1 (5 bases). This CDR3 spans 15 amino acids. Germline CDR1 LNHNV, CDR2 YYDKDF (reference sequence). The V and J ends lost 0 bases and 2 bases respectively, with 10 bases between them. The CDR3 loop reads CATSRDRQWQETQYF. As DNA, the CDR3 is TGTGCCACCAGCAGAGATCGACAGTGGCAAGAGACCCAGTACTTC.

This clonotype was observed at least ten times. V gene TRBV7-6 combines with J gene TRBJ2-5; TRBD2 matches at 13 bases. CDR1 and CDR2 (germline): SGHVS, FNYEAQ. The CDR3 sequence is 18 residues long. The ends lost 4 bases at V and 0 bases at J; junction bases unmatched: 8. The CDR3 protein is CASSSRTSGSTYQETQYF. CDR3 bases: TGTGCCAGCAGCTCCCGGACTAGCGGGAGCACGTACCAAGAGACCCAGTACTTC.

The table lists this clonotype with many counts. The rearrangement uses TRBV4-2 and TRBJ2-7; 12 nucleotides align to TRBD2. The CDR3 spans 16 residues. Germline assignment: CDR1 LGHNA and CDR2 YNFKEQ. The J segment lost 7 bases and the V segment lost 4 bases, leaving 11 bases of the junction unmatched. The CDR3 coding sequence is TGTGCCAGCAGCCGTGTGACTAGCGGGAGACTGGGAGAGCAGTACTTC. Protein sequence: CASSRVTSGRLGEQYF.

J is TRBJ2-2 and V is TRBV7-9; the D gene could be TRBD1 or TRBD2 (5 bases each). This CDR3 comprises 16 residues. Germline V CDR1 and CDR2: SEHNR, FQNEAQ (reference sequence). The ends were cut back, 1 base at V and 0 bases at J, with 9 bases in the middle. CDR3 DNA: TGTGCCAGCAGCTTAGGGGACGGGACGAACACCGGGGAGCTGTTTTTT. Protein product: CASSLGDGTNTGELFF.

The V call is TRBV20-1, the J call TRBJ1-5; D is unclear. Germline V gene lookup returns CDR1 DFQATT and CDR2 SNEGSKA (reference sequence). Trimming removed 4 bases from V and 11 bases from J, with 21 bases in between. The CDR3 consists of 14 residues. DNA for the CDR3: TGCAGTGCTAAGCTAGCGGGAGGTGGCGAGACCCAGCATTTT. Translation gives CSAKLAGGGETQHF.

This clonotype was found a few times. As DNA, the CDR3 is TGTGCCAGCAGTGTTGGAGTCGAAGCTTTCTTT. Amino acids: CASSVGVEAFF. The chain employs TRBV2 and TRBJ1-1; D is undetermined. Germline V gene data show CDR1 as SNHLY and CDR2 as FYNNEI. Between the trimmed V and J ends, which lost 4 bases and 8 bases, there was a span of 8 bases. The CDR3 has 11 amino acids.

Many counts were recorded for this clonotype. The chain couples TRBV5-1 to TRBJ1-1, with 7 positions matching TRBD1. Germline loops: CDR1 SGHRS, CDR2 YFSETQ. The CDR3 loop spans 16 amino acids. V was clipped by 4 bases and J by 1 base; unmatched bases: 10. CDR3 loop: CASSPTRDSSNTEAFF. DNA of the CDR3: TGCGCCAGCAGCCCAACCCGGGACAGCTCGAACACTGAAGCTTTCTTT.

With regard to this clonotype: A clone one base away is much larger, so this may be a read error. V and J are TRBV7-2 and TRBJ2-2, with D tentatively TRBD1 (6 bases). V was shortened by 5 bases and J by 9 bases, with 10 bases between the two germline ends. In germline, CDR1 is SGHTA, CDR2 FQGNSA. The CDR3 has 12 residues. CDR3 nucleotides: TGTGCCAGCAGCGTAAGGGGGAGGGAGCTGTTTTTT. Translation: CASSVRGRELFF.

There are many counts of this clonotype. The rearrangement links TRBV7-6 to TRBJ1-4; TRBD1 might be the D (6 bases). Trimming took 5 bases from V and 12 from J, leaving 22 bases between them. The CDR3 is 15 residues long. Germline V gene sequence: CDR1 SGHVS, CDR2 FNYEAQ. The CDR3 loop is CASSQNIPEGGELFF. CDR3 sequence (DNA): TGTGCCAGCAGCCAGAACATTCCGGAGGGGGGAGAACTGTTTTTT.

On this clonotype: No DNA is shown, since the ends of the CDR3 on it are uncertain; the CDR3 is the one TCRdb lists. The genes are TRBV24-1 and TRBJ2-7; the D call of TRBD1 is as the table states it, not checked on the DNA. Germline V CDR1 and CDR2: KGHDR, SFDVKD. Ends included, the CDR3 has 19 residues. This CDR3 reads CATSDLCSVVGQASYEQYF.

This clonotype was recorded many times. CDR3 nucleotides: TGTGCCACCAGCAGTGAAAAAAGGAGGGGGCTGTATGCGCCCCAGCATTTT. Its protein is CATSSEKRRGLYAPQHF. The chain uses TRBV15 and TRBJ1-5, with 7 bases lining up with TRBD1. Looked up from germline, CDR1 is LNHNV and CDR2 is YYDKDF (reference sequence). This CDR3 spans 17 amino acids. The ends lost 3 bases at V and 9 bases at J; junction bases unmatched: 17.

This clonotype came up many times. The genes are TRBV12-3 or TRBV12-4 and TRBJ1-1; 8 nucleotides agree with TRBD1. The V and J ends lost 5 bases and 0 bases, in that order; junction bases with no gene match: 8. This CDR3 region has 16 residues. CDR3 in DNA: TGTGCCAGCAGTCCGGACAGGGAGGGGATGAACACTGAAGCTTTCTTT. It is translated as CASSPDREGMNTEAFF.

The chain recombines TRBV9 with TRBJ1-1; D perhaps matches TRBD1 (5 bases). CDR1 and CDR2 (germline): SGDLS, YYNGEE. Deletions cut 2 bases from V and 6 bases from J, with 11 bases between. CDR3 size: 13 residues. The CDR3 DNA follows: TGTGCCAGCAGCGTTCGGGGGAGCTCTGAAGCTTTCTTT. Encoded protein: CASSVRGSSEAFF.

This clonotype was counted ten times or more. This sequence joins TRBV6-5 and TRBJ1-6, with 10 bases aligning to TRBD1. Trimming at V came to 5 bases and at J to 8 bases, leaving 6 bases not matched to a gene. The CDR3 covers 15 residues. Per germline, CDR1 MNHEY and CDR2 SVGAGI. The CDR3 DNA is TGTGCCAGCAGTGTCCGGGACAGGGGTTATTCACCCCTCCACTTT. It translates to CASSVRDRGYSPLHF.

This clonotype was found many times. This sequence joins TRBV6-6 and TRBJ1-2; 7 positions match TRBD1. V gave up 5 bases and J gave up 8 bases; unmatched junction bases: 5. The length of the CDR3 is 12 residues. Germline assignment: CDR1 MNHNY and CDR2 SVGAGI (reference sequence). The CDR3: CASSDYRGGYTF. The CDR3 bases are TGTGCCAGCAGTGACTACAGGGGAGGCTACACCTTC.

The V gene is TRBV12-3 or TRBV12-4, the J gene TRBJ1-2; possibly TRBD1 for D (6 bases). This CDR3 region has 15 residues. Trimming shortened V by 7 bases and J by 2 bases, and 17 bases separated the two germline ends. The CDR3 DNA sequence: TGTGCCAGCACCAGACGGGACATTGGAAACTATGGCTACACCTTC. Its translation: CASTRRDIGNYGYTF.